What follows are 8 T cell receptor beta chains derived from one specimen sequenced in a study of cytomegalovirus exposure and HLA in healthy donors. Primers: 60 Vbeta forward and 13 Jbeta reverse. Profiled with immunoSEQ multiplex PCR; TCRdb holds only in-frame clones, not every one. The repertoire has about 120,000 clones, roughly 80% of them found once; the top ten carry 8% to 9%. The sequenced material came from PBMCs. The receptors were sampled from a female donor in good health and CMV-seropositive.

The V call is TRBV4-1, the J call TRBJ2-3; no clear D gene. Trimming cost V 1 base and J 0 bases, with 14 bases left between them. The V gene's germline CDR1 is MGHRA and CDR2 YSYEKL. This CDR3 contains 17 residues. CDR3 residues: CASSQVLGSLSTDTQYF. Here the CDR3 DNA reads TGCGCCAGCAGCCAAGTCCTGGGCAGCCTTAGCACAGATACGCAGTATTTT.

The chain carries TRBV6-5 and TRBJ2-7; 7 positions agree with TRBD1. Germline CDR1 is MNHEY and CDR2 is SVGAGI. Losses at the gene ends were 6 bases for V and 6 bases for J; bases not matched to a gene: 2. The CDR3 is made up of 11 amino acids. CDR3 DNA sequence: TGTGCCAGCAGCACAGGGGCCGAGCAGTACTTC. Amino acids: CASSTGAEQYF.

The V and J genes are TRBV19 and TRBJ1-5; D possibly corresponds to TRBD1 (5 bases). This CDR3 has 13 residues. V shed 4 bases and J shed 6 bases, with 10 bases lying between them. CDR1 is LNHDA, CDR2 SQIVND, per germline (reference sequence). The CDR3 nucleotides are TGTGCCAGTAGTACGATGACAGTTCAGCCCCAGCATTTT. It yields the protein CASSTMTVQPQHF.

In nucleotides, the CDR3 is TGTGCCAGCAGCAGAGGGGGAGCCCAGTCGACCTACGAGCAGTACTTC. Encoded protein: CASSRGGAQSTYEQYF. The chain uses TRBV7-9 and TRBJ2-7, with D perhaps TRBD1 (6 bases). Trimming took 5 bases from V and 2 from J, leaving 19 bases between them. Germline V CDR1 and CDR2: SEHNR, FQNEAQ (reference sequence). The CDR3 runs to 16 residues.

The chain couples TRBV7-8 to TRBJ1-2; no clear D. The length of the CDR3 is 12 residues. Germline V lookup: CDR1 SGHVS, CDR2 FQNEAQ. V lost 3 bases and J lost 4, with 6 bases in between. The CDR3 loop is CASSFGGYGYTF. Here the CDR3 DNA reads TGTGCCAGCAGCTTTGGAGGCTATGGCTACACCTTC.

The J gene is TRBJ1-1, the V gene TRBV5-4; unclear D gene. Germline CDR1 and CDR2: SGHNT and YYREEE (reference sequence). V was clipped by 4 bases and J by 6 bases, with 19 bases between them. The CDR3 is 15 residues long. CDR3 sequence reads: CASSPQNSPSPEAFF. The CDR3 nucleotides read TGTGCCAGCAGCCCCCAGAATTCCCCAAGTCCTGAAGCTTTCTTT.

This clone was seen only a few times. The chain is built from TRBV5-4 and TRBJ1-4, with D unresolved. The CDR3 runs to 14 residues. The germline gives CDR1 SGHNT, CDR2 YYREEE (reference sequence). The V end was cut by 2 bases, the J end by 3 bases, with 8 bases between. Here the CDR3 reads CASSLSVANEKLFF. DNA of the CDR3: TGTGCCAGCAGCTTATCAGTGGCTAATGAAAAACTGTTTTTT. The whole variable domain, remainder taken from reference TRBV5-4 and TRBJ1-4, is ETGVTQSPTHLIKTRGQQVTLRCSSQSGHNTVSWYQQALGQGPQFIFQYYREEENGRGNFPPRFSGLQFPNYSSELNVNALELDDSALYLCASSLSVANEKLFFGSGTQLSVL.

The chain couples TRBV6-1 to TRBJ1-5, with D possibly matching TRBD1 (6 bases). Between the trimmed V and J ends, which lost 2 bases and 4 bases, there was a span of 6 bases. Germline-derived CDR1 and CDR2 are MNHNS and SASEGT. The length of the CDR3 is 13 residues. The DNA of the CDR3 is TGTGCCAGCAGTGAAACAGGGAATCAGCCCCAGCATTTT. It translates to CASSETGNQPQHF.